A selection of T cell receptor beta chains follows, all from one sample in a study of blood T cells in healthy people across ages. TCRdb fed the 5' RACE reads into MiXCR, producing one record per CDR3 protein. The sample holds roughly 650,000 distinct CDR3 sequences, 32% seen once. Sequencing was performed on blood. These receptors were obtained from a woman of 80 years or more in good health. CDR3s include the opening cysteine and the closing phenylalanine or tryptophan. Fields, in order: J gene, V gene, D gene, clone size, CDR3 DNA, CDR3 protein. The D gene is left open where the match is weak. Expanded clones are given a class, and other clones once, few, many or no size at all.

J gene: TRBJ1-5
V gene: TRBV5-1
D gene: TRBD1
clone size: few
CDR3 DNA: TGCGCCAGCAGCCCGACAGGGGATAGCAATCAGCCCCAGCATTTT
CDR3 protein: CASSPTGDSNQPQHF

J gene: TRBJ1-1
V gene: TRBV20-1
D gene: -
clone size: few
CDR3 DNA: TGCAGTGCTAGATCAACCGGCCGGGTCCGTGAAGCTTTCTTT
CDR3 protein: CSARSTGRVREAFF

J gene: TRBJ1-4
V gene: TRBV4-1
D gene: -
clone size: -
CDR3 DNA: TGCGCCAGCGGCCAAGAACTCGGCAGCATGAATGAAAAACTGTTTTTT
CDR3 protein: CASGQELGSMNEKLFF

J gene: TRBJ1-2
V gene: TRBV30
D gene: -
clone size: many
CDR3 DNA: TGTGCCTGGAGTCAAAGGGACGATGGCTACACCTTC
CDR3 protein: CAWSQRDDGYTF

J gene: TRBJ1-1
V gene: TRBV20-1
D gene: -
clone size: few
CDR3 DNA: TGCAGTGCTAGAGATCGTGGCAGGGGATCTGAAGCTTTCTTT
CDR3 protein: CSARDRGRGSEAFF

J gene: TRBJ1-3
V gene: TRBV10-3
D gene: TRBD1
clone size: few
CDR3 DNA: TGTGCCATCAAAGAGGGACAGGGTATAGCTGGAAACACCATATATTTT
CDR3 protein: CAIKEGQGIAGNTIYF

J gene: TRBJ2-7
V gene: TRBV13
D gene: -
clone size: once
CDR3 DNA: TGTGCCAGCAGCCTCCTCCGCGGCAGGGAGCAGTACTTC
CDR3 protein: CASSLLRGREQYF

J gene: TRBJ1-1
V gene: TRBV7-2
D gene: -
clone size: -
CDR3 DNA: TGTGCCAGCAGCTGTCAGGGGCCTAACACTGAAGCTTTCTTT
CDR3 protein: CASSCQGPNTEAFF

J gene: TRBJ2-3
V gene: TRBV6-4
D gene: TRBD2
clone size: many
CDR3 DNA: TGTGCCAGCAGTGAAGCGGGGGGTAGAGATACGCAGTATTTT
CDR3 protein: CASSEAGGRDTQYF

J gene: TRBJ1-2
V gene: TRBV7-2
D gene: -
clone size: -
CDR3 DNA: TGTGCCAGCAGCCGGTCAGGGGAGATTGGCTACACCTTC
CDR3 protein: CASSRSGEIGYTF

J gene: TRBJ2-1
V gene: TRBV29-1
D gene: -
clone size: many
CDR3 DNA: TGCAGCGTTGAGGGCCGGGGGACCTACAATGAGCAGTTCTTC
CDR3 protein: CSVEGRGTYNEQFF

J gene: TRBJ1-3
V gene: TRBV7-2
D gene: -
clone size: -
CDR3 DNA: TGTGCCAGCAGCTTAGTAACTGACTCTGGAAACACCATATATTTT
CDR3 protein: CASSLVTDSGNTIYF

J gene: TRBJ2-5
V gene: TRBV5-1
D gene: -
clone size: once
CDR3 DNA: TGCGCCAGCAGCTTGGTCACGGCCCAAGAGACCCAGTACTTC
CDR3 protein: CASSLVTAQETQYF

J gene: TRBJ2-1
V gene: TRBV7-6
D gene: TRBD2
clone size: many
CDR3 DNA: TGTGCCAGCAGCTTCCAAGCGGGGGGGCCGGGGAATGAGCAGTTCTTC
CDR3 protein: CASSFQAGGPGNEQFF

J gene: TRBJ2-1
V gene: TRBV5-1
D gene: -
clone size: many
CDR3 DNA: TGCGCCAGCAGCTTTACTGGACAGAGCTCCTACAATGAGCAGTTCTTC
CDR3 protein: CASSFTGQSSYNEQFF

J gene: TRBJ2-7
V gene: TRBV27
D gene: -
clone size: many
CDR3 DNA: TGTGCCAGCAGTTTACGCGGACAGATCTACGAGCAGTACTTC
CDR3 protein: CASSLRGQIYEQYF

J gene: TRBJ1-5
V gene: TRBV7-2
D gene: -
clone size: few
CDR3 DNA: TGTGCCAGCAGCTTAGGTGGGCCCGGTCAGCCCCAGCATTTT
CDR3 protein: CASSLGGPGQPQHF

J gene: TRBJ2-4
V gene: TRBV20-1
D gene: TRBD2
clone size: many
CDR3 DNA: TGCAGTGTTACCGGGACTAGCGGAACCTTAGCCAAAAACATTCAGTACTTC
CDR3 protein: CSVTGTSGTLAKNIQYF

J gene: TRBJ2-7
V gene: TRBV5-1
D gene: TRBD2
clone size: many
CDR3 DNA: TGCGCCAGCAGCTTCCGGTCGGGACTAGCGGGGGGTCTCTCCTACGAGCAGTACTTC
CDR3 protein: CASSFRSGLAGGLSYEQYF

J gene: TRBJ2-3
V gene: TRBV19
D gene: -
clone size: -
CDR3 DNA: TGTGCCAGTAGTCCGGCTATCGCAGGACAGACAGATACAGATACGCAGTATTTT
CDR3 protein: CASSPAIAGQTDTDTQYF

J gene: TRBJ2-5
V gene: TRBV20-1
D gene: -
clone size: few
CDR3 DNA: TGCAGTGCTAGGGAGGGCAGGACCCAGTACTTC
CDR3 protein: CSAREGRTQYF

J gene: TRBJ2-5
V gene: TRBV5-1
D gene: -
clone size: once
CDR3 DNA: TGTGCCAGCAGCTTGTCGAGACAGAGGCAAGAGACCCAGTACTTC
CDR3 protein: CASSLSRQRQETQYF

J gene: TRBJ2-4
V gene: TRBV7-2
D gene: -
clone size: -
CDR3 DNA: TGTGTCAGCAGCCCCAGGATGGACATGGACATTCAGTACTTC
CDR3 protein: CVSSPRMDMDIQYF

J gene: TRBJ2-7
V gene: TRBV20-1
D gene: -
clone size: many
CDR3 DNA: TGCAGTGCTATCGGGGCGCCCTCATACGAGCAGTACTTC
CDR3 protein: CSAIGAPSYEQYF

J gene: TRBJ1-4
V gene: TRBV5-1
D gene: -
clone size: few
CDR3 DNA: TGCGCCAGCAGCTTCAAGAGCGGAAATGAAAAACTGTTTTTT
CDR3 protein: CASSFKSGNEKLFF